Each of the 26 T cell receptor beta chains below was sequenced from the same sample in a study of cytomegalovirus exposure and HLA in healthy donors. The PCR ran on 60 Vbeta and 13 Jbeta primers. TCRdb's copy holds only in-frame clones and misses some; the assay was immunoSEQ multiplex PCR. The sample includes under 200,000 clones. The sample comprised PBMCs. The receptors shown here come from a man between 25 and 39 years old in good health and CMV-seronegative.

The chain recombines TRBV12-5 with TRBJ1-3; D gene unclear. This CDR3 is built from 14 residues. The germline gives CDR1 LGHNT, CDR2 FRNRAP. Trimming cost V 1 base and J 0 bases, with 4 bases left between them. The CDR3 nucleotides read TGTGCTAGTGGTTTGGACAGCTCTGGAAACACCATATATTTT. Translation gives CASGLDSSGNTIYF.

The chain is built from TRBV27 and TRBJ1-3, with D possibly matching TRBD1 (5 bases). Germline values: CDR1 MNHEY, CDR2 SMNVEV (reference sequence). V was shortened by 1 base and J by 4 bases, with 11 bases between the two germline ends. The CDR3 totals 15 residues. The CDR3 here is CASSLFGGLGNTIYF. CDR3 sequence (DNA): TGTGCCAGCAGTTTATTTGGGGGGTTGGGAAACACCATATATTTT.

V and J are TRBV6-5 and TRBJ2-2; D is undetermined. Between the trimmed V and J ends, which lost 7 bases and 3 bases, there was a span of 6 bases. CDR1 is MNHEY and CDR2 is SVGAGI in the germline V gene. The CDR3 is 12 residues long. The CDR3 region is CASTDYTGELFF. For the CDR3, the DNA is TGTGCCAGCACCGACTACACCGGGGAGCTGTTTTTT.

V is TRBV27 and J is TRBJ1-5; maybe TRBD1 (6 bases). The V end lost 0 bases, the J end lost 3 bases, and 9 bases lay between the germline ends. Germline V gene lookup returns CDR1 MNHEY and CDR2 SMNVEV (reference sequence). The CDR3 loop spans 15 amino acids. The CDR3, as DNA: TGTGCCAGCAGTTTATCGGGGGCATTCAATCAGCCCCAGCATTTT. This sequence encodes CASSLSGAFNQPQHF.

The chain joins TRBV7-2 to TRBJ2-2, with D tentatively TRBD2 (6 bases). Between the trimmed V and J ends, which lost 5 bases and 1 base, there was a span of 11 bases. The length of the CDR3 is 15 residues. Germline V CDR1 and CDR2: SGHTA, FQGNSA. CDR3 bases: TGTGCCAGCAGCCGGGGACTGGTGAACACCGGGGAGCTGTTTTTT. Translated, it gives CASSRGLVNTGELFF.

J is TRBJ2-1 and V is TRBV10-1; 7 bases are shared with TRBD2. Trimming took 10 bases from V and 7 from J; bases not matched to a gene: 7. Germline CDR1 and CDR2: WNHNN and SYGVQD (reference sequence). The CDR3 is 12 amino acids. CDR3 region: CAIPGRRNEQFF. The CDR3 nucleotides are TGCGCCATTCCCGGGAGGCGGAATGAGCAGTTCTTC.

This chain joins TRBV30 and TRBJ2-4; TRBD1 matches at 10 bases. This CDR3 spans 13 amino acids. V was pared by 3 bases and J by 8 bases, with 4 bases of the junction left unmatched. The germline V gene encodes CDR1 GTSNPN and CDR2 SVGIG (reference sequence). CDR3 sequence: CAWSLGQGDIQYF. For the CDR3, the DNA is TGTGCCTGGAGCCTCGGACAGGGGGACATTCAGTACTTC.

The chain links TRBV9 to TRBJ1-3; no clear D. The CDR3 is 17 amino acids. CDR1 and CDR2 from the germline V gene are SGDLS and YYNGEE. The V end lost 0 bases, the J end lost 0 bases, and 13 bases lay between the germline ends. In DNA, the CDR3 is TGTGCCAGCAGCGTAGCCGGTTCCGGGGACTCTGGAAACACCATATATTTT. This sequence encodes CASSVAGSGDSGNTIYF.

This chain joins TRBV7-9 and TRBJ1-1; 7 nucleotides match TRBD1. The CDR3 is 19 residues long. V shed 5 bases and J 0 bases; nucleotides not matched to a gene: 18. Germline-derived CDR1 and CDR2 are SEHNR and FQNEAQ (reference sequence). CDR3 bases: TGTGCCAGCAGCCCCGCCCCTTGGAGGAAGGGGGCGGTGAACACTGAAGCTTTCTTT. Protein: CASSPAPWRKGAVNTEAFF.

The genes are TRBV4-1 and TRBJ2-7, with a weak D call TRBD2 (5 bases). CDR1 MGHRA and CDR2 YSYEKL come from the germline V gene. The CDR3 length is 16 residues. Between the trimmed V and J ends, which lost 0 bases and 0 bases, there was a span of 12 bases. Written as DNA, the CDR3 is TGCGCCAGCAGCCAAGACCCCGGGGTTCTCTCCTACGAGCAGTACTTC. This codes for CASSQDPGVLSYEQYF.

The chain couples TRBV7-7 to TRBJ2-5; 9 nucleotides align to TRBD1. Germline-derived CDR1 and CDR2 are SSHAT and FNYEAQ (reference sequence). The CDR3 has 14 residues. Trimming at V came to 5 bases and at J to 11 bases, leaving 12 bases not matched to a gene. The CDR3 reads CASSIGTGTGEQYF. The CDR3 DNA reads TGTGCCAGCAGCATAGGGACAGGGACTGGTGAGCAGTACTTC. Full variable domain (outside the CDR3, taken from reference TRBV7-7 and TRBJ2-5): GAGVSQSPRYKVTKRGQDVTLRCDPISSHATLYWYQQALGQGPEFLTYFNYEAQPDKSGLPSDRFSAERPEGSISTLTIQRTEQRDSAMYRCASSIGTGTGEQYFGPGTRLLVL.

The V gene is TRBV12-5, the J gene TRBJ2-5, with 7 bases identical to TRBD2. The CDR3 extends over 18 amino acids. The J segment lost 2 bases and the V segment lost 6 bases, leaving 18 bases of the junction unmatched. Germline CDR1 is LGHNT and CDR2 is FRNRAP. The CDR3 sequence is CASGLRGGADTKQETQYF. Here the CDR3 DNA reads TGTGCTAGTGGACTAAGGGGAGGGGCAGATACAAAGCAAGAGACCCAGTACTTC.

The J gene is TRBJ2-6, the V gene TRBV27; 7 nucleotides align to TRBD1. The trim removed 5 bases at V and 0 bases at J, leaving 7 bases unmatched. The germline gives CDR1 MNHEY, CDR2 SMNVEV (reference sequence). This CDR3 has 17 residues. In DNA, the CDR3 is TGTGCCAGCAGTGCACCGGGACAGAGCTCTGGGGCCAACGTCCTGACTTTC. This encodes CASSAPGQSSGANVLTF.

Written as DNA, the CDR3 is TGTGCCATCAGTGAAAGGGCGGGCGGCGGCTACACCTTC. Its protein product is CAISERAGGGYTF. The chain uses TRBV10-3 and TRBJ1-2; D remains ambiguous. Germline V gene data show CDR1 as ENHRY and CDR2 as SYGVKD. Between the trimmed V and J ends, which lost 3 bases and 8 bases, there was a span of 13 bases. The CDR3 extends over 13 amino acids.

J is TRBJ2-1 and V is TRBV10-3; TRBD2 agrees at 11 bases. The CDR3 covers 15 residues. The V and J ends lost 4 bases and 10 bases, in that order; junction bases with no gene match: 9. Germline CDR1 is ENHRY and CDR2 is SYGVKD. This CDR3 is CAISAVGTSGREQFF. CDR3 bases: TGTGCCATCAGTGCCGTAGGGACTAGCGGTCGAGAGCAGTTCTTC.

This chain uses TRBV7-2 with TRBJ2-7; D might be TRBD2 (6 bases). CDR1 and CDR2 from the germline V gene are SGHTA and FQGNSA. The CDR3 contains 9 residues. The CDR3 region is CALEGEQYF. DNA of the CDR3: TGTGCATTGGAGGGCGAGCAGTACTTC. The full variable domain, rest sourced from reference TRBV7-2 and TRBJ2-7, is GAGVSQSPSNKVTEKGKDVELRCDPISGHTALYWYRQSLGQGLEFLIYFQGNSAPDKSGLPSDRFSAERTGGSVSTLTIQRTQQEDSAVYLCALEGEQYFGPGTRLTVT.

The genes are TRBV7-9 and TRBJ1-5; possible D gene TRBD1, 6 bases. Germline V gene lookup returns CDR1 SEHNR and CDR2 FQNEAQ (reference sequence). The CDR3 is 14 residues long. V was shortened by 5 bases and J by 5 bases, with 13 bases between the two germline ends. The CDR3 is CASSIDRPHQPQHF. For the CDR3, the DNA is TGTGCCAGCAGCATAGACAGGCCTCATCAGCCCCAGCATTTT.

The chain is built from TRBV19 and TRBJ1-5; D ambiguous. Germline CDR1 reads LNHDA; CDR2 reads SQIVND (reference sequence). This CDR3 has 15 residues. Trimming pared 1 base from V and 7 bases from J, leaving 14 bases between. The CDR3 DNA reads as TGTGCCAGTAGTATAGTTGCGCAGGTCGAACAGCCCCAGCATTTT. Translated: CASSIVAQVEQPQHF. Combining the CDR3 with reference TRBV19 and TRBJ1-5 gives the whole variable domain DGGITQSPKYLFRKEGQNVTLSCEQNLNHDAMYWYRQDPGQGLRLIYYSQIVNDFQKGDIAEGYSVSREKKESFPLTVTSAQKNPTAFYLCASSIVAQVEQPQHFGDGTRLSIL.

This chain connects TRBV4-3 to TRBJ1-2; possible D gene TRBD1, 6 bases. Between the trimmed V and J ends, which lost 5 bases and 6 bases, there was a span of 19 bases. Germline V gives CDR1 LGHNA, CDR2 YSLEER. The CDR3 totals 15 residues. The CDR3 DNA reads as TGCGCCAGCAGCTTCCAGGGGACAACGGCGAATGGCTACACCTTC. Protein sequence: CASSFQGTTANGYTF.

The V and J genes are TRBV7-2 and TRBJ1-5, with D possibly TRBD1 on 5 matching bases. CDR1 and CDR2 (germline): SGHTA, FQGNSA. This CDR3 has 13 amino acids. V lost 2 bases and J lost 5, with 7 bases in between. The CDR3 nucleotides read TGTGCCAGCAGCTTAACACAGGATCAGCCCCAGCATTTT. This sequence encodes CASSLTQDQPQHF.

The chain links TRBV7-3 to TRBJ2-7, with 7 bases fitting TRBD2. Germline V lookup: CDR1 SGHTA, CDR2 FQGTGA. V was clipped by 5 bases and J by 0 bases; unmatched bases: 4. There are 14 residues in the CDR3. The CDR3 region has the DNA TGTGCCAGCAGCCCCTGGGGGGGCTCCTACGAGCAGTACTTC. This translates into CASSPWGGSYEQYF.

V and J are TRBV15 and TRBJ2-5; D perhaps matches TRBD2 (5 bases). The CDR3 runs to 14 residues. V gave up 5 bases and J gave up 5 bases, with 15 bases separating them. Looked up from germline, CDR1 is LNHNV and CDR2 is YYDKDF (reference sequence). The CDR3 here is CATSGGHIAETQYF. CDR3 sequence (DNA): TGTGCCACCAGCGGAGGTCATATCGCGGAGACCCAGTACTTC.

This sequence joins TRBV2 and TRBJ2-7, with 11 nucleotides matching TRBD1. This CDR3 contains 17 residues. Trimming at V came to 1 base and at J to 3 bases, leaving 8 bases not matched to a gene. CDR1 and CDR2 (germline): SNHLY, FYNNEI. The CDR3: CASSEGPTGTGGYEQYF. CDR3 nucleotides: TGTGCCAGCAGTGAAGGGCCTACCGGGACAGGGGGCTACGAGCAGTACTTC. The full variable domain, its missing parts supplied by reference TRBV2 and TRBJ2-7, is EPEVTQTPSHQVTQMGQEVILRCVPISNHLYFYWYRQILGQKVEFLVSFYNNEISEKSEIFDDQFSVERPDGSNFTLKIRSTKLEDSAMYFCASSEGPTGTGGYEQYFGPGTRLTVT.

This sequence joins TRBV27 and TRBJ2-2; 10 bases are shared with TRBD1. Germline trimming cut 1 base from V and 6 bases from J; bases unmatched to any gene: 5. Looked up from germline, CDR1 is MNHEY and CDR2 is SMNVEV (reference sequence). The CDR3 covers 16 residues. The CDR3 loop reads CASSLYGTGASGELFF. DNA for the CDR3: TGTGCCAGCAGTTTATATGGGACAGGGGCATCCGGGGAGCTGTTTTTT.

The V gene is TRBV10-3, the J gene TRBJ1-1; unclear D gene. The V gene lost 10 bases and the J gene lost 0 bases, with 18 bases spanning the gap. This CDR3 has 15 residues. Germline values: CDR1 ENHRY, CDR2 SYGVKD. The CDR3 nucleotides read TGTGCCAGCAGCAGCAATACGGGTGTGAACACTGAAGCTTTCTTT. Residues: CASSSNTGVNTEAFF.

The rearrangement uses TRBV19 and TRBJ1-2; no definite D call. Germline CDR1 and CDR2: LNHDA and SQIVND (reference sequence). The CDR3 runs 13 residues. V lost 6 bases and J lost 1, with 9 bases in between. The CDR3 DNA follows: TGTGCCAGTAGCCCCCGGGTTAACTATGGCTACACCTTC. The encoded protein is CASSPRVNYGYTF.